This T cell receptor (beta chain) originates from a study of control samples from healthy donors and cancer patients. V was cut by 4 bases and J by 5 bases, with 15 bases left in between. Germline V gene data show CDR1 as SGHDT and CDR2 as YYEEEE. The CDR3 spans 14 residues. Here immunoSEQ multiplex PCR was the method, and the copy in TCRdb shows in-frame clones only, minus some. The sample lists approximately 130,000 clones; about 89% were seen once. Material for sequencing was blood. The V call is TRBV5-6, the J call TRBJ1-1; D might be TRBD1 (6 bases). This sequence originates from a man aged 45-65 years in good health. Here the CDR3 DNA reads TGTGCCAGCAGCCTTACAGGGAGGGAGACTGAAGCTTTCTTT. This sequence encodes CASSLTGRETEAFF.